One and the same sample provided the 25 T cell receptor beta chains below, sequenced in a study of blood T cell repertoires in COVID-19. Here immunoSEQ multiplex PCR was the method, and the copy in TCRdb shows in-frame clones only, minus some. The sample lists fewer than 120,000 clones; about 85% were seen once. Sequenced sample: peripheral blood. The receptors shown here come from a human donor in a cohort sampled during active COVID-19.

The chain carries TRBV9 and TRBJ1-6; 8 nucleotides align to TRBD1. This CDR3 is 14 amino acids long. CDR1 is SGDLS, CDR2 YYNGEE, per germline. The J segment lost 10 bases and the V segment lost 0 bases, leaving 3 bases of the junction unmatched. The CDR3 DNA reads TGTGCCAGCAGCGTAGACAGGGGGAAATCACCCCTCCACTTT. It specifies CASSVDRGKSPLHF. The whole variable domain, remainder taken from reference TRBV9 and TRBJ1-6, is DSGVTQTPKHLITATGQRVTLRCSPRSGDLSVYWYQQSLDQGLQFLIQYYNGEERAKGNILERFSAQQFPDLHSELNLSSLELGDSALYFCASSVDRGKSPLHFGNGTRLTVT.

This clone was seen a single time. This chain joins TRBV11-2 and TRBJ2-4, with 12 bases matching TRBD2. With V trimmed by 1 base and J by 3 bases, 10 bases remained unmatched. The germline CDR1 and CDR2 sequences are SGHAT and FQNNGV. CDR3 length: 19 amino acids. CDR3 DNA sequence: TGTGCCAGCAGCTTAGTTAGACTAGCGGGAGAAGGAGGCAAAAACATTCAGTACTTC. Translation: CASSLVRLAGEGGKNIQYF.

The chain couples TRBV7-8 to TRBJ2-7, with D perhaps matching TRBD1 or TRBD2 (7 bases each). Trimming took off 5 bases at V and 0 bases at J, with 17 bases between the two ends. This CDR3 has 16 residues. CDR1 and CDR2 from the germline V gene are SGHVS and FQNEAQ. CDR3 sequence: CASSQGGVVSSYEQYF. CDR3 bases: TGTGCCAGCAGCCAGGGGGGGGTGGTATCCTCCTACGAGCAGTACTTC.

The DNA of the CDR3 is TGTGCCACCAAACTGAGGGGGAATTCACCCCTCCACTTT. The encoded protein is CATKLRGNSPLHF. The chain links TRBV15 to TRBJ1-6; tentative D call: TRBD1 (6 bases). V lost 7 bases to trimming and J lost 7 bases, with 11 bases between them. Germline lookup yields CDR1 LNHNV and CDR2 YYDKDF (reference sequence). The CDR3 runs to 13 residues. Drawing the rest from reference TRBV15 and TRBJ1-6, the complete variable domain is DAMVIQNPRYQVTQFGKPVTLSCSQTLNHNVMYWYQQKSSQAPKLLFHYYDKDFNNEADTPDNFQSRRPNTSFCFLDIRSPGLGDTAMYLCATKLRGNSPLHFGNGTRLTVT.

V and J are TRBV7-8 and TRBJ2-3; 7 bases are shared with TRBD2. The CDR3 runs 14 residues. The germline V gene encodes CDR1 SGHVS and CDR2 FQNEAQ. V lost 7 bases and J lost 0; bases outside the gene matches: 4. The CDR3 loop is CASNGLGSTDTQYF. CDR3 bases: TGTGCCAGCAACGGACTAGGGAGCACAGATACGCAGTATTTT.

This clone was observed a few times. The V gene is TRBV6-5, the J gene TRBJ1-2; TRBD1 might be the D (6 bases). V lost 0 bases and J lost 2, with 13 bases in between. The CDR3 runs 16 residues. Germline values: CDR1 MNHEY, CDR2 SVGAGI. CDR3 nucleotides: TGTGCCAGCAGTTACTCGATGGACAGCCCCAACTATGGCTACACCTTC. The encoded protein is CASSYSMDSPNYGYTF.

The genes are TRBV9 and TRBJ2-5, with 8 bases identical to TRBD2. J lost 6 bases, V lost 3 bases, and 10 bases had no gene match. The CDR3 runs 15 residues. Germline CDR1 and CDR2: SGDLS and YYNGEE. The DNA of the CDR3 is TGTGCCAGCAGCGCCTGGAGCGGGAGCGGTCAGACCCAGTACTTC. As protein: CASSAWSGSGQTQYF. The entire variable domain, with the rest obtained from reference TRBV9 and TRBJ2-5, is as follows: DSGVTQTPKHLITATGQRVTLRCSPRSGDLSVYWYQQSLDQGLQFLIQYYNGEERAKGNILERFSAQQFPDLHSELNLSSLELGDSALYFCASSAWSGSGQTQYFGPGTRLLVL.

The rearrangement uses TRBV6-5 and TRBJ1-3; no firm D call. Looked up from germline, CDR1 is MNHEY and CDR2 is SVGAGI. Trimming removed 6 bases at V and 0 bases at J, with 12 bases between. The CDR3 is 15 residues long. The CDR3: CASRNQKTSGNTIYF. The CDR3 DNA is TGTGCCAGCAGGAATCAGAAAACCTCTGGAAACACCATATATTTT.

The chain carries TRBV11-3 and TRBJ2-1, with a possible D match to TRBD2 (6 bases). Trimming cost V 3 bases and J 5 bases, with 20 bases left between them. Per the germline V gene, CDR1 is SGHNT and CDR2 is YENEEA. The CDR3 covers 17 residues. The CDR3 here is CASSFGDSGRPNNEQFF. DNA of the CDR3: TGTGCCAGCAGCTTTGGGGACTCGGGACGGCCCAACAATGAGCAGTTCTTC. The complete variable domain, with remaining parts taken from reference TRBV11-3 and TRBJ2-1, reads EAGVVQSPRYKIIEKKQPVAFWCNPISGHNTLYWYLQNLGQGPELLIRYENEEAVDDSQLPKDRFSAERLKGVDSTLKIQPAELGDSAVYLCASSFGDSGRPNNEQFFGPGTRLTVL.

Written as DNA, the CDR3 is TGTGCCACCAGTGACTCGGGACAGTTCCGCGCCTACGAGCAGTACTTC. Residues: CATSDSGQFRAYEQYF. This sequence joins TRBV24-1 and TRBJ2-7; 7 bases agree with TRBD1. CDR1 is KGHDR and CDR2 is SFDVKD in the germline V gene. Trimming at V came to 4 bases and at J to 2 bases, leaving 10 bases not matched to a gene. The CDR3 covers 16 residues.

This clone was observed a single time. DNA of the CDR3: TGTGCCAGCAGCCTCCTTGGGGACAGGGGCACAGATACGCAGTATTTT. Translation gives CASSLLGDRGTDTQYF. The chain has TRBV9 and TRBJ2-3; 9 bases align to TRBD1. V was clipped by 4 bases and J by 1 base; unmatched bases: 7. The CDR3 is made up of 16 amino acids. Germline lookup yields CDR1 SGDLS and CDR2 YYNGEE.

V is TRBV10-3 and J is TRBJ2-1; the D gene is possibly TRBD1 (6 bases). Germline V gene sequence: CDR1 ENHRY, CDR2 SYGVKD. V lost 9 bases and J 6 bases, leaving 12 bases between the germline ends. The length of the CDR3 is 12 residues. The CDR3 here is CAMGPGVNEQFF. CDR3 sequence (DNA): TGTGCCATGGGTCCAGGGGTCAATGAGCAGTTCTTC.

The chain employs TRBV6-2 or TRBV6-3 and TRBJ2-2; 7 bases fit TRBD1. Per germline, CDR1 MNHEY and CDR2 SVGEGT. The CDR3 runs to 15 residues. V lost 4 bases and J lost 5; bases outside the gene matches: 7. DNA of the CDR3: TGTGCCAGCAGTTTGTTGACAGGGAATACCGGGGAGCTGTTTTTT. It encodes CASSLLTGNTGELFF.

J is TRBJ2-7 and V is TRBV6-5; 9 bases fit TRBD1. The V gene end was trimmed by 6 bases and the J gene end by 6 bases; junction bases not matched to a gene: 12. The CDR3 covers 15 residues. Germline V CDR1 and CDR2: MNHEY, SVGAGI. The CDR3 region is CASRPPGQGFGEQYF. The CDR3 region has the DNA TGTGCCAGCAGGCCCCCGGGACAGGGATTCGGCGAGCAGTACTTC.

The rearrangement joins TRBV28 to TRBJ1-6; D perhaps matches TRBD1 (6 bases). CDR1 and CDR2 (germline): MDHEN, SYDVKM. Trimming stripped 3 bases from V and 0 bases from J, with 9 bases between. The CDR3 consists of 16 residues. The CDR3 sequence is CASSLARGSYNSPLHF. The CDR3 coding sequence is TGTGCCAGCAGTTTGGCCAGGGGCTCCTATAATTCACCCCTCCACTTT.

The chain uses TRBV12-3 or TRBV12-4 and TRBJ1-1; D uncertain. The CDR3 has 12 residues. V was shortened by 6 bases and J by 8 bases, with 13 bases between the two germline ends. As DNA, the CDR3 is TGTGCCAGCAGCCCCCGGAGGACCGAAGCTTTCTTT. Translating it yields CASSPRRTEAFF.

V gene TRBV7-9 combines with J gene TRBJ2-7; possibly TRBD1 for D (5 bases). Trimming removed 5 bases at V and 2 bases at J, with 13 bases between. The CDR3 is 14 residues long. The V gene's germline CDR1 is SEHNR and CDR2 FQNEAQ (reference sequence). In nucleotides, the CDR3 is TGTGCCAGCAGCCTAACGGACATTCCCTACGAGCAGTACTTC. As protein: CASSLTDIPYEQYF.

This clone came up once. The V gene is TRBV7-8, the J gene TRBJ2-1; D perhaps matches TRBD2 (5 bases). CDR1 and CDR2 (germline): SGHVS, FQNEAQ. CDR3 length equals 16 residues. V lost 5 bases and J lost 2, with 16 bases in between. DNA for the CDR3: TGTGCCAGCAGCCCATCAACTAGTGTTACCTACAATGAGCAGTTCTTC. Translated: CASSPSTSVTYNEQFF.

The V and J genes are TRBV10-3 and TRBJ2-2, with TRBD1 as a possible D gene (5 bases). Between the trimmed V and J ends, which lost 4 bases and 5 bases, there was a span of 11 bases. Looked up from germline, CDR1 is ENHRY and CDR2 is SYGVKD. The CDR3 totals 14 residues. This chain's CDR3 is CAISVQGGTGELFF. Written as DNA, the CDR3 is TGTGCCATCAGTGTCCAGGGTGGGACCGGGGAGCTGTTTTTT.

The CDR3 here is CASGHRGGYGYTF. The CDR3 bases are TGTGCCAGCGGCCACAGGGGCGGCTATGGCTACACCTTC. The chain is built from TRBV27 and TRBJ1-2; 7 nucleotides line up with TRBD1. Per germline, CDR1 MNHEY and CDR2 SMNVEV (reference sequence). Germline trimming cut 8 bases from V and 4 bases from J; bases unmatched to any gene: 7. The CDR3 consists of 13 residues.

On this clone itself: Other DNA sequences in this sample translate to the same CDR3. The chain recombines TRBV10-3 with TRBJ1-5; 10 nucleotides match TRBD1. V trimming: 11 bases; J trimming: 5 bases; junction bases outside the gene matches: 6. Germline CDR1 reads ENHRY; CDR2 reads SYGVKD. This CDR3 is 13 amino acids long. CDR3 sequence (DNA): TGTGCCTCAAGGGACAGGGGTGATCAGCCCCAGCATTTT. This translates into CASRDRGDQPQHF.

This CDR3 is CASSPRRGGHADTQYF. DNA of the CDR3: TGTGCCAGCTCACCTCGGCGGGGGGGCCACGCAGATACGCAGTATTTT. This sequence joins TRBV18 and TRBJ2-3; 9 nucleotides agree with TRBD2. Germline loops: CDR1 KGHSH, CDR2 LQKENI. The CDR3 has 16 amino acids. The J segment lost 4 bases and the V segment lost 3 bases, leaving 8 bases of the junction unmatched.

The gene calls are TRBV10-3 and TRBJ1-5; D not certain. The CDR3 length is 14 residues. The V and J ends lost 2 bases and 5 bases respectively, with 10 bases between them. CDR1 is ENHRY, CDR2 SYGVKD, per germline. CDR3 amino acids: CAISETGRDQPQHF. CDR3 nucleotide sequence: TGTGCCATCAGTGAGACGGGAAGGGATCAGCCCCAGCATTTT.

The chain couples TRBV10-2 to TRBJ2-3; 10 bases match TRBD2. Trimming removed 2 bases from V and 0 bases from J; junction bases left unmatched: 5. CDR3 length: 17 residues. Germline V gives CDR1 WSHSY, CDR2 SAAADI. CDR3 DNA sequence: TGCGCCAGCAGTGAGGTACAACTAGCGGGAAGCACAGATACGCAGTATTTT. It encodes CASSEVQLAGSTDTQYF.

In this sample, this clone turned up a few times. The chain has TRBV7-2 and TRBJ1-6, with D possibly being TRBD1 (6 bases). The V gene's germline CDR1 is SGHTA and CDR2 FQGNSA. The CDR3 extends over 19 amino acids. V was shortened by 0 bases and J by 9 bases, with 24 bases between the two germline ends. This CDR3 is CASSLALSNSGGARSPLHF. CDR3 nucleotide sequence: TGTGCCAGCAGCTTAGCGCTAAGTAACTCCGGGGGGGCTCGTTCACCCCTCCACTTT.